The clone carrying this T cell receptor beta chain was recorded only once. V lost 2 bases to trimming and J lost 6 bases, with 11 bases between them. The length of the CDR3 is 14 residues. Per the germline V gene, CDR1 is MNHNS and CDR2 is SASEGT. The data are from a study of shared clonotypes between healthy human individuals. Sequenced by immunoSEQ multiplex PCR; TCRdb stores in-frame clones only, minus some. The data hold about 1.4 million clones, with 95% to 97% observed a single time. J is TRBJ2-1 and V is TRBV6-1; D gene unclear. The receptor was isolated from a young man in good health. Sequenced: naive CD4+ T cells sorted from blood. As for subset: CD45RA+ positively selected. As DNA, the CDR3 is TGTGCCAGCAGTGAACCCTTCCACATCAATGAGCAGTTCTTC. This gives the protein CASSEPFHINEQFF.